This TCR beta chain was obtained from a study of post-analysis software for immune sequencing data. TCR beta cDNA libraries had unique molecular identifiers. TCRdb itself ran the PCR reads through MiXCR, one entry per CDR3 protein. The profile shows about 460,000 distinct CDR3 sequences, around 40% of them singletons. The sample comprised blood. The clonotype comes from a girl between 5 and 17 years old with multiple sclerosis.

The CDR3 nucleotides read TGTGCCAGCAGTGGGAGGACAGGTGGTGGGGTCTCCTACGAGCAGTACTTC. It translates to CASSGRTGGGVSYEQYF. The chain links TRBV25-1 to TRBJ2-7, with 7 bases aligning to TRBD1. J gave up 0 bases and V 4 bases, and 12 bases lay outside the gene matches. The CDR3 has 17 residues. Germline loops: CDR1 MGHDK, CDR2 SYGVNS.